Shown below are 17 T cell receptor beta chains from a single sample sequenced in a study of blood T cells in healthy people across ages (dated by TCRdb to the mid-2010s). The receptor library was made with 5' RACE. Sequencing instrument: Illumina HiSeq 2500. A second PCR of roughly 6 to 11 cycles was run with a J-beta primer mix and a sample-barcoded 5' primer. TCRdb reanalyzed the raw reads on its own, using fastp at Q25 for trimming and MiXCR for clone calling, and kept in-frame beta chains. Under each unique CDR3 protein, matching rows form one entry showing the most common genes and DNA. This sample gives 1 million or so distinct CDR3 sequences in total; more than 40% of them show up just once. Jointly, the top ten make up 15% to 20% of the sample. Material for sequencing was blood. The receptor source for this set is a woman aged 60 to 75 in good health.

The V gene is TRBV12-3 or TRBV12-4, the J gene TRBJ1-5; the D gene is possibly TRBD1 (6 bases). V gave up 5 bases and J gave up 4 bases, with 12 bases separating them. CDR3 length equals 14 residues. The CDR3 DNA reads TGTGCCAGCAGTAGGGACACGAGAAATCAGCCCCAGCATTTT. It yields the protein CASSRDTRNQPQHF.

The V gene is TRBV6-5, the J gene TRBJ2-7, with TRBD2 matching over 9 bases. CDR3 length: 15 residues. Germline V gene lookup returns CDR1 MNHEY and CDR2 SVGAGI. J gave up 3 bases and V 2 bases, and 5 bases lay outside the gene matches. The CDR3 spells CASSYEGSGSYEQYF. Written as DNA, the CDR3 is TGTGCCAGCAGTTACGAAGGTAGCGGGAGCTACGAGCAGTACTTC.

Here the CDR3 DNA reads TGCAGTGCTAAAGGGGTCCGGGGCTATGGCTACACCTTC. This sequence encodes CSAKGVRGYGYTF. J is TRBJ1-2 and V is TRBV20-1; maybe TRBD1 (5 bases). The length of the CDR3 is 13 residues. The V and J ends lost 4 bases and 4 bases respectively, with 13 bases between them. Germline CDR1 is DFQATT and CDR2 is SNEGSKA (reference sequence).

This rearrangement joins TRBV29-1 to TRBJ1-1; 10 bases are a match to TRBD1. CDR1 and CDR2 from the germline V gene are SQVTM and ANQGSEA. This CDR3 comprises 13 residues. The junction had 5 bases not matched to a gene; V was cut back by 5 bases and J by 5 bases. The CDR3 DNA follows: TGCAGCGTTAGGACAGGGGGAGTGACTGAAGCTTTCTTT. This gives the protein CSVRTGGVTEAFF.

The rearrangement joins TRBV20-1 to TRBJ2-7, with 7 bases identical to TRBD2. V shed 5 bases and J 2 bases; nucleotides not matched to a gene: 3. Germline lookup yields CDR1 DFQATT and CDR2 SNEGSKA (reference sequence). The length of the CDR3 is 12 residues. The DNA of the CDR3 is TGCAGTGCTTGGGAGGGCGCCTACGAGCAGTACTTC. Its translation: CSAWEGAYEQYF.

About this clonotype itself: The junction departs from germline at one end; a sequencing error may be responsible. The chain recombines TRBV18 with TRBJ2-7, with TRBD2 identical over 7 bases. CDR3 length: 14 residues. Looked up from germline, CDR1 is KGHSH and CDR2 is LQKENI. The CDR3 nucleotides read TGTGCCAGCTCACCACCTAGCGGGTACAATGAGCGGTACTTC. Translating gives CASSPPSGYNERYF.

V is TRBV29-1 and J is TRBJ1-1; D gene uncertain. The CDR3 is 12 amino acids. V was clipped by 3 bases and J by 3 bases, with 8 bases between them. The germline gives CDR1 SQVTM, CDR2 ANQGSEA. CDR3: CSVDTGYTEAFF. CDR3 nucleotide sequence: TGCAGCGTTGACACGGGGTACACTGAAGCTTTCTTT.

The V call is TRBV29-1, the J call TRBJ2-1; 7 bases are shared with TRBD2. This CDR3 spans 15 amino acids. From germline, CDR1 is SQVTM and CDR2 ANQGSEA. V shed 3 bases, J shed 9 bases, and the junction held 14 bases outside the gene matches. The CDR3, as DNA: TGCAGCGTTGAGAGGGGACGAGCGGGGCCGGCTGAGCAGTTCTTC. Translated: CSVERGRAGPAEQFF.

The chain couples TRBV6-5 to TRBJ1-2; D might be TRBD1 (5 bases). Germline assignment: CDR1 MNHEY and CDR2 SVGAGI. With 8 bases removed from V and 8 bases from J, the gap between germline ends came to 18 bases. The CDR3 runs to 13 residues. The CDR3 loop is CASCSVRGKGYTF. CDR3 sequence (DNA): TGTGCCAGCTGTTCGGTGAGGGGAAAGGGCTACACCTTC.

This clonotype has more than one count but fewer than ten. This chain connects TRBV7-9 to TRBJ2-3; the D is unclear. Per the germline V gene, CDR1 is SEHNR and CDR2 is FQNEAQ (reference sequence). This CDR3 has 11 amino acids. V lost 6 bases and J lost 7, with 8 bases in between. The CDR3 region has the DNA TGTGCCAGCAGATACCGGAATACGCAGTATTTT. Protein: CASRYRNTQYF. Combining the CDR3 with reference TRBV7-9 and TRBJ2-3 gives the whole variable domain DTGVSQNPRHKITKRGQNVTFRCDPISEHNRLYWYRQTLGQGPEFLTYFQNEAQLEKSRLLSDRFSAERPKGSFSTLEIQRTEQGDSAMYLCASRYRNTQYFGPGTRLTVL.

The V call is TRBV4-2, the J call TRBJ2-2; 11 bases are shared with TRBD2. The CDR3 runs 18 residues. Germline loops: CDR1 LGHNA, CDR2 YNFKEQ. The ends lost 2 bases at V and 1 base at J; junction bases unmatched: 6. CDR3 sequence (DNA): TGTGCCAGCAGCCAACCTGGTAGCGGGAGGGTGAACACCGGGGAGCTGTTTTTT. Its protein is CASSQPGSGRVNTGELFF.

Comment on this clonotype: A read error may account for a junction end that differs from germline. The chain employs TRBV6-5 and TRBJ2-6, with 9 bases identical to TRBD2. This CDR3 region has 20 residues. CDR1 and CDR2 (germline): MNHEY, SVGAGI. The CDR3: CASSYWHQRREGSGAKVLTF. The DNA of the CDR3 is TGTGCCAGCAGTTACTGGCATCAACGGCGGGAGGGATCTGGGGCCAAAGTCCTGACTTTC.

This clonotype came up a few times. The CDR3 coding sequence is TGTGCCAGCAGTTACTCGATGGATCCCGGTCTAGCGGGAGTGATGGCGTACTTC. Residues: CASSYSMDPGLAGVMAYF. The V call is TRBV6-5, the J call TRBJ2-4; 10 bases align to TRBD2. Per germline, CDR1 MNHEY and CDR2 SVGAGI. This CDR3 is built from 18 residues. With 0 bases clipped from V and 15 bases from J, the junction kept 20 bases outside the gene matches.

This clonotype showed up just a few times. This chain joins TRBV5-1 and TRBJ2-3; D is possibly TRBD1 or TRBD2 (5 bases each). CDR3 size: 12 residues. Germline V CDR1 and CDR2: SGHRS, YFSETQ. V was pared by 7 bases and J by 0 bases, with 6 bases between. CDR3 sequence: CASGDSTDTQYF. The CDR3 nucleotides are TGCGCCAGCGGGGACAGCACAGATACGCAGTATTTT. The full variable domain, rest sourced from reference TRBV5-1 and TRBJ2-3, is KAGVTQTPRYLIKTRGQQVTLSCSPISGHRSVSWYQQTPGQGLQFLFEYFSETQRNKGNFPGRFSGRQFSNSRSEMNVSTLELGDSALYLCASGDSTDTQYFGPGTRLTVL.

The CDR3 protein is CATSDHKAGGYEQYF. CDR3 nucleotides: TGTGCCACCAGTGATCACAAAGCGGGAGGCTACGAGCAGTACTTC. The genes are TRBV24-1 and TRBJ2-7; 9 bases match TRBD2. The CDR3 loop spans 15 amino acids. V dropped 3 bases and J dropped 3; count of bases not matched to a gene: 5. Germline CDR1 KGHDR, CDR2 SFDVKD.

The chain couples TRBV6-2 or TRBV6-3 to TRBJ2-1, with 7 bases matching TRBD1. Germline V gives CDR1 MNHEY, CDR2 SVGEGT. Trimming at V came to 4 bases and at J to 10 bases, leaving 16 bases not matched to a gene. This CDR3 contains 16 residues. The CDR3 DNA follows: TGTGCCAGCAGTTTTTCCCCCGGGACAGAACCCTACGAGCAGTTCTTC. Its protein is CASSFSPGTEPYEQFF.

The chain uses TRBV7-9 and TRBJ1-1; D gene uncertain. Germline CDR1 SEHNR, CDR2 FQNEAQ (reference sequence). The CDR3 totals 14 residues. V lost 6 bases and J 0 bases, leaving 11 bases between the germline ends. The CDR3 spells CASSLSALNTEAFF. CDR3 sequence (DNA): TGTGCCAGCAGTTTGTCGGCCCTGAACACTGAAGCTTTCTTT.